These 6 T cell receptor beta chains share one sample of origin, sequenced in a study of T cell repertoires in cytomegalovirus infection. Via MiXCR, TCRdb re-called the reads, giving one row per CDR3 protein. The sample carries about 310,000 distinct CDR3 sequences, approximately 25% recorded once. Antigen specificity for these receptors is unknown. This specimen was cultured PBMCs, taken from culture after CMV antigen stimulation. These receptor sequences come from a human donor in good health (CMV status not recorded). Some clones in this sample may be carry-over from other donors' samples.

This clonotype was picked up many times. The chain uses TRBV12-3 or TRBV12-4 and TRBJ1-2; D not certain. With 6 bases removed from V and 5 bases from J, the gap between germline ends came to 16 bases. The CDR3 covers 14 residues. The DNA of the CDR3 is TGTGCCAGCAGCCCCACCCGAGGAGCTTATGGCTACACCTTC. Residues: CASSPTRGAYGYTF.

The table lists this clonotype with a few counts. The chain joins TRBV10-1 to TRBJ2-1, with 7 bases matching TRBD2. The CDR3 loop spans 13 amino acids. The V and J ends lost 7 bases and 8 bases, in that order; junction bases with no gene match: 8. Germline values: CDR1 WNHNN, CDR2 SYGVQD (reference sequence). In DNA, the CDR3 is TGCGCCAGCATAGCGGGCCTAGGGGATGAGCAGTTCTTC. Its translation is CASIAGLGDEQFF.

This clonotype was detected a few times. V is TRBV12-3 or TRBV12-4 and J is TRBJ2-4; TRBD1 aligns across 11 bases. After removal of 6 bases from V and 14 bases from J, the junction contained 12 bases not matched to a gene. The CDR3 is 14 residues long. CDR3 residues: CASSSPGQGGGKYF. The CDR3 nucleotides read TGTGCCAGCAGCTCTCCGGGACAGGGGGGAGGGAAGTACTTC.

This chain joins TRBV4-2 and TRBJ1-2; possibly TRBD1 for D (5 bases). CDR1 and CDR2 from the germline V gene are LGHNA and YNFKEQ. V was trimmed by 3 bases and J by 8 bases, leaving 19 bases between them. There are 15 residues in the CDR3. CDR3 coding DNA: TGTGCCAGCAGCCAGTCAGGGATGGCCTCTTGGGGCTACACCTTC. Encoded protein: CASSQSGMASWGYTF.

Ten or more counts support this clonotype. The V call is TRBV7-6, the J call TRBJ1-1; weak D call: TRBD1 (6 bases). The CDR3 loop spans 13 amino acids. CDR1 SGHVS and CDR2 FNYEAQ come from the germline V gene. V lost 5 bases to trimming and J lost 4 bases, with 11 bases between them. CDR3 DNA sequence: TGTGCCAGCAGCCGAAACAGGGCCACTGAAGCTTTCTTT. Protein: CASSRNRATEAFF.

This clonotype was recorded many times. V is TRBV7-2 and J is TRBJ2-2; 13 bases align to TRBD2. The V and J ends lost 3 bases and 8 bases, in that order; junction bases with no gene match: 3. This CDR3 has 15 amino acids. Germline CDR1 reads SGHTA; CDR2 reads FQGNSA. CDR3 sequence: CASSFGTSGKGELFF. Here the CDR3 DNA reads TGTGCCAGCAGCTTTGGGACTAGCGGGAAAGGGGAGCTGTTTTTT.